This entry features one T cell receptor beta chain sequence. Its antigen is not identified. Time point defined: sample taken at primary tumor resection. Sequencing of whole RNA from tumor, nontumor lung or frozen PBMC involved no sorting. Germline V CDR1 and CDR2: DFQATT, SNEGSKA (reference sequence). There are 9 residues in the CDR3. V was cut by 4 bases and J by 4 bases, with 2 bases left in between. The data derive from a study of spatial heterogeneity in lung cancer. About the research overall: More beta-chain than alpha-chain sequences were consistently detected. Study-level points and caveats: Expanded tumor TCRs that were ubiquitous appeared in blood more at resection than follow-up.

In TCRdb, the 5' RACE reads were re-called with MiXCR into one record per CDR3 protein. The sample has around 45,000 distinct CDR3 sequences, approximately 15% seen once; the top ten hold 56%. The chain couples TRBV20-1 to TRBJ2-7; D ambiguous. This specimen consisted of PBMCs, obtained at surgery. This receptor was taken from a male donor with early-stage non-small cell lung cancer. The CDR3 region has the DNA TGCAGTGCTACTTACGAGCAGTACTTC. Its translation: CSATYEQYF.